The 31 T cell receptor beta chains below come from one sample, sequenced in a study of Graves' ophthalmopathy and Graves' hyperthyroidism. RNA served as the template for amplifying TCR beta CDR3 regions. HTBI primers primed a first-round RT-PCR, and a second-round multiplex PCR followed. TCRdb re-called the multiplex PCR reads with MiXCR, one entry per CDR3 protein. The sample lists roughly 610,000 distinct CDR3 sequences, about 20% occurring once. Sequencing input: peripheral blood. All receptors come from a woman younger than 35 with stable Graves' hyperthyroidism. Some clones in this sample may be carry-over from other donors' samples.

This chain links TRBV20-1 with TRBJ1-3; unclear D gene. Trimming removed 2 bases from V and 3 bases from J, with 14 bases in between. The CDR3 is made up of 15 amino acids. Germline loops: CDR1 DFQATT, CDR2 SNEGSKA (reference sequence). The CDR3 DNA reads as TGCAGTGCTAGATCCCCTGTGGGAGGTGGAAACACCATATATTTT. Its translation is CSARSPVGGGNTIYF.

The sample holds many counts of this clonotype. The chain couples TRBV24-1 to TRBJ2-5; TRBD2 is a possible D gene (6 bases). Trimming took off 7 bases at V and 7 bases at J, with 15 bases between the two ends. Germline V gives CDR1 KGHDR, CDR2 SFDVKD. The CDR3 runs 13 residues. CDR3 nucleotides: TGTGCCACCAGCCGGGGGTCTTCAGGGACCCAGTACTTC. Translated: CATSRGSSGTQYF.

This clonotype has only a few counts. This clone may be a read error of a much larger clone one base away. V and J are TRBV14 and TRBJ1-1; D is unclear. The V and J ends lost 3 bases and 1 base respectively, with 21 bases between them. The germline V gene encodes CDR1 SGHDN and CDR2 FVKESK. The CDR3 is 18 amino acids. As DNA, the CDR3 is TGTGCCAGCAGCCACGCAACCTGGACTGCCCTGGGGAACACTGAAGCTTTCTTT. It codes for CASSHATWTALGNTEAFF. Drawing the rest from reference TRBV14 and TRBJ1-1, the complete variable domain is EAGVTQFPSHSVIEKGQTVTLRCDPISGHDNLYWYRRVMGKEIKFLLHFVKESKQDESGMPNNRFLAERTGGTYSTLKVQPAELEDSGVYFCASSHATWTALGNTEAFFGQGTRLTVV.

This sequence joins TRBV12-3 or TRBV12-4 and TRBJ1-2; no definite D call. CDR3 length equals 15 residues. Trimming took off 5 bases at V and 0 bases at J, with 13 bases between the two ends. The chain's CDR3 is CASSPTGIANYGYTF. CDR3 nucleotides: TGTGCCAGCAGTCCAACCGGGATTGCTAACTATGGCTACACCTTC.

Ten or more counts support this clonotype. This chain uses TRBV9 with TRBJ1-2; tentatively, D is TRBD1 (6 bases). Germline V gene data show CDR1 as SGDLS and CDR2 as YYNGEE. The CDR3 has 14 residues. Trimming shortened V by 0 bases and J by 8 bases, and 14 bases separated the two germline ends. The CDR3 DNA is TGTGCCAGCAGCGTAGCCCCTCCAGGGGACGGCTACACCTTC. Its protein product is CASSVAPPGDGYTF.

The V gene is TRBV19, the J gene TRBJ2-2, with a possible D match to TRBD1 (7 bases). The CDR3 runs 16 residues. The ends were cut back, 3 bases at V and 7 bases at J, with 18 bases in the middle. Germline loops: CDR1 LNHDA, CDR2 SQIVND (reference sequence). CDR3 sequence reads: CASSMIRGAHGGELFF. DNA of the CDR3: TGTGCCAGTAGTATGATCAGGGGGGCTCATGGCGGGGAGCTGTTTTTT.

This clonotype was detected ten times or more. The genes are TRBV11-2 and TRBJ1-1; tentatively, D is TRBD1 (6 bases). With 5 bases removed from V and 5 bases from J, the gap between germline ends came to 21 bases. CDR1 and CDR2 from the germline V gene are SGHAT and FQNNGV. CDR3 length: 16 residues. CDR3 residues: CASSSPGTFPGTEAFF. In DNA, the CDR3 is TGTGCCAGCAGCAGTCCCGGGACATTTCCGGGGACTGAAGCTTTCTTT.

This clonotype has only a few counts. The J gene is TRBJ2-7, the V gene TRBV24-1, with 7 bases lining up with TRBD1. V gave up 9 bases and J gave up 0 bases; unmatched junction bases: 1. The V gene's germline CDR1 is KGHDR and CDR2 SFDVKD. This CDR3 contains 12 residues. The CDR3 here is CATGDSSYEQYF. The CDR3 DNA follows: TGTGCCACCGGGGACAGCTCCTACGAGCAGTACTTC.

This clonotype was recorded at least ten times. J is TRBJ1-2 and V is TRBV12-3 or TRBV12-4, with D perhaps TRBD1 (5 bases). Deletions cut 4 bases from V and 4 bases from J, with 13 bases between. The CDR3 runs to 14 residues. CDR3 in DNA: TGTGCCAGCAGTTCCTCCTGGGGGGGCTATGGCTACACCTTC. Its translation: CASSSSWGGYGYTF.

The CDR3 region is CASIPGTGAGELFF. The CDR3 DNA reads as TGTGCCAGCATACCCGGGACAGGGGCCGGGGAGCTGTTTTTT. This rearrangement joins TRBV28 to TRBJ2-2; TRBD1 aligns across 10 bases. This CDR3 has 14 residues. The trim removed 7 bases at V and 6 bases at J, leaving 5 bases unmatched. CDR1 is MDHEN, CDR2 SYDVKM, per germline.

This clonotype was counted at least ten times. The chain is built from TRBV28 and TRBJ2-5; 8 positions match TRBD1. The CDR3 has 14 amino acids. The V and J ends lost 5 bases and 5 bases, in that order; junction bases with no gene match: 7. In germline, CDR1 is MDHEN, CDR2 SYDVKM. The CDR3 is CASSRTGTRETQYF. CDR3 nucleotides: TGTGCCAGCAGTAGGACAGGGACAAGGGAGACCCAGTACTTC.

This clonotype was detected ten times or more. V usage is TRBV27 and J usage is TRBJ2-7, with D uncertain. CDR3 length: 14 residues. The V gene lost 3 bases and the J gene lost 0 bases, with 9 bases spanning the gap. The germline gives CDR1 MNHEY, CDR2 SMNVEV (reference sequence). CDR3 region: CASSFTSSSYEQYF. As DNA, the CDR3 is TGTGCCAGCAGTTTTACATCGAGCTCCTACGAGCAGTACTTC.

This clonotype came up many times. V and J are TRBV24-1 and TRBJ1-5; no reliable D call. Germline V CDR1 and CDR2: KGHDR, SFDVKD. This CDR3 contains 12 residues. Trimming cost V 5 bases and J 7 bases, with 8 bases left between them. DNA for the CDR3: TGTGCCACCAGTGCAGTGAACCAGCCCCAGCATTTT. It yields the protein CATSAVNQPQHF.

This clonotype was found many times. The rearrangement joins TRBV6-2 or TRBV6-3 to TRBJ1-2; 7 bases match TRBD1. This CDR3 spans 18 amino acids. CDR1 and CDR2 (germline): MNHEY, SVGEGT. Trimming at V came to 4 bases and at J to 0 bases, leaving 14 bases not matched to a gene. Here the CDR3 DNA reads TGTGCCAGCAGTTCCAACCGACAGGGCGGGCCCCCTAACTATGGCTACACCTTC. Its translation is CASSSNRQGGPPNYGYTF.

The chain employs TRBV27 and TRBJ2-3, with D hard to call. Trimming took 5 bases from V and 1 from J, leaving 10 bases between them. The CDR3 is 14 amino acids. CDR1 and CDR2 from the germline V gene are MNHEY and SMNVEV (reference sequence). The CDR3 DNA sequence: TGTGCCAGCAGTCCCTACGGAGGCACAGATACGCAGTATTTT. The encoded protein is CASSPYGGTDTQYF.

The rearrangement joins TRBV28 to TRBJ2-7; TRBD1 aligns across 8 bases. CDR1 MDHEN and CDR2 SYDVKM come from the germline V gene. CDR3 length: 15 residues. The V segment lost 1 base and the J segment 7 bases; nucleotides outside the gene matches: 9. CDR3 coding DNA: TGTGCCAGCAGTTTATCGGCAGGGGGCTTTGATGAGCAGTACTTC. It codes for CASSLSAGGFDEQYF.

In its sample, this clonotype was seen many times. The J gene is TRBJ2-5, the V gene TRBV7-3; D is perhaps TRBD1 (5 bases). Trimming took 3 bases from V and 1 from J, leaving 6 bases between them. The CDR3 is 13 residues long. Germline CDR1 is SGHTA and CDR2 is FQGTGA. The CDR3 is CASSFTGQETQYF. CDR3 coding DNA: TGTGCCAGCAGCTTTACAGGCCAAGAGACCCAGTACTTC.

This clonotype has at least ten counts. The chain has TRBV6-2 or TRBV6-3 and TRBJ1-5; possible D gene TRBD1, 5 bases. Germline loops: CDR1 MNHEY, CDR2 SVGEGT. The germline V and J ends were trimmed by 6 bases and 4 bases, with 22 bases remaining between them. This CDR3 spans 17 amino acids. The CDR3 reads CASSPNYGDRRNQPQHF. As DNA, the CDR3 is TGTGCCAGCAGCCCCAACTACGGGGACCGCCGGAATCAGCCCCAGCATTTT.

V is TRBV30 and J is TRBJ1-5, with 7 bases that match TRBD1. The CDR3 length is 14 residues. The J segment lost 7 bases and the V segment lost 1 base, leaving 7 bases of the junction unmatched. Germline-derived CDR1 and CDR2 are GTSNPN and SVGIG (reference sequence). In DNA form, the CDR3 reads TGTGCCTGGAGTGGTCTGACAGGGACGCAGCCCCAGCATTTT. Amino acids: CAWSGLTGTQPQHF.

This clonotype was counted ten times or more. The gene calls are TRBV20-1 and TRBJ1-3, with D perhaps TRBD1 (6 bases). V was trimmed by 6 bases and J by 4 bases, leaving 10 bases between them. The CDR3 is 12 residues long. From germline, CDR1 is DFQATT and CDR2 SNEGSKA (reference sequence). The CDR3 here is CSARTVGNTIYF. The CDR3 coding sequence is TGCAGTGCGAGGACAGTGGGAAACACCATATATTTT.

The table lists this clonotype with many counts. The chain couples TRBV12-3 or TRBV12-4 to TRBJ1-5; a weak D match, TRBD1 (6 bases). V lost 7 bases to trimming and J lost 5 bases, with 12 bases between them. CDR3 length: 13 residues. The DNA of the CDR3 is TGTGCCAGCACCGAAGGGGGTTATCAGCCCCAGCATTTT. It specifies CASTEGGYQPQHF.

This clonotype has just a few counts. The germline gene is not matched at one end of the junction; a read error may be the cause. The genes are TRBV6-1 and TRBJ1-6; D unclear. The CDR3 totals 13 residues. Germline loops: CDR1 MNHNS, CDR2 SASEGT. The CDR3 loop reads CASSEGRFSLLHF. The CDR3 bases are TGTGCCAGCAGTGAAGGTCGGTTTTCACTCCTCCACTTT.

This clonotype was found many times. The J gene is TRBJ1-2, the V gene TRBV12-3 or TRBV12-4, with D tentatively TRBD1 (6 bases). The CDR3 spans 14 residues. V lost 0 bases to trimming and J lost 7 bases, with 12 bases between them. The CDR3 loop is CASSLASGAGGYTF. The CDR3 DNA sequence: TGTGCCAGCAGTTTAGCGTCGGGGGCAGGTGGCTACACCTTC.

This chain joins TRBV14 and TRBJ1-2; D gene ambiguous. Germline V lookup: CDR1 SGHDN, CDR2 FVKESK. Trimming left V 0 bases short and J 5 bases short, with 16 bases between. The CDR3 sequence is 16 residues long. Written as DNA, the CDR3 is TGTGCCAGCAGCCAAGATAAGACGACACTGCCATATGGCTACACCTTC. It is translated as CASSQDKTTLPYGYTF.

V is TRBV6-2 or TRBV6-3 and J is TRBJ2-2; D call uncertain. The V end lost 5 bases, the J end lost 5 bases, and 12 bases lay between the germline ends. CDR3 length equals 14 residues. The germline V gene encodes CDR1 MNHEY and CDR2 SVGEGT. The CDR3 sequence is CASSANYKTGELFF. DNA for the CDR3: TGTGCCAGCAGTGCTAACTACAAGACCGGGGAGCTGTTTTTT.

This clonotype has only a few counts. The chain recombines TRBV11-2 with TRBJ1-4; D remains ambiguous. CDR3 length: 15 amino acids. Trimming took 6 bases from V and 4 from J, leaving 15 bases between them. Germline CDR1 reads SGHAT; CDR2 reads FQNNGV. The CDR3 loop is CASRNSRAGNEKLFF. The DNA of the CDR3 is TGTGCCAGCAGAAACTCACGGGCGGGTAATGAAAAACTGTTTTTT.

The chain uses TRBV11-2 and TRBJ1-1; perhaps TRBD1 as D (5 bases). The CDR3 consists of 16 residues. V dropped 5 bases and J dropped 4 bases, with 20 bases sitting between them. Germline lookup yields CDR1 SGHAT and CDR2 FQNNGV. The CDR3 sequence is CASSNPGAGMSTEAFF. The CDR3 region has the DNA TGTGCCAGCAGCAATCCCGGGGCGGGAATGAGCACTGAAGCTTTCTTT.

This clonotype was observed many times. The chain joins TRBV24-1 to TRBJ2-5; no firm D call. The CDR3 contains 12 residues. CDR1 is KGHDR, CDR2 SFDVKD, per germline. Trimming removed 2 bases at V and 8 bases at J, with 8 bases between. The CDR3 sequence: CATSDSKVTQYF. CDR3 DNA sequence: TGTGCCACCAGTGATTCCAAGGTCACCCAGTACTTC.

The gene calls are TRBV20-1 and TRBJ2-5; 7 bases map to TRBD2. The CDR3 has 16 amino acids. Germline assignment: CDR1 DFQATT and CDR2 SNEGSKA (reference sequence). Trimming at V came to 0 bases and at J to 1 base, leaving 8 bases not matched to a gene. CDR3 protein: CSARDLRLASQETQYF. CDR3 nucleotides: TGCAGTGCTAGAGATTTAAGACTAGCCAGCCAAGAGACCCAGTACTTC.

This clonotype has at least ten counts. The chain uses TRBV6-5 and TRBJ1-2; D unclear. V lost 4 bases to trimming and J lost 2 bases, with 17 bases between them. CDR3 length equals 16 residues. Germline CDR1 reads MNHEY; CDR2 reads SVGAGI. CDR3 sequence: CASSSYRARTNYGYTF. Here the CDR3 DNA reads TGTGCCAGCAGTTCTTACCGGGCCCGCACCAACTATGGCTACACCTTC.

V is TRBV20-1 and J is TRBJ2-7; TRBD1 matches 9 bases. Trimming cost V 6 bases and J 2 bases; bases outside gene matches: 14. The CDR3 has 16 amino acids. The germline V gene has CDR1 DFQATT and CDR2 SNEGSKA (reference sequence). The CDR3 sequence: CSATTGGAWEAYEQYF. Written as DNA, the CDR3 is TGCAGTGCCACTACAGGGGGCGCGTGGGAAGCCTACGAGCAGTACTTC.